The 27 T cell receptor beta chains presented below share a single source sample, sequenced in a study of blood T cell repertoires in COVID-19. Data came from immunoSEQ multiplex PCR; TCRdb stores just in-frame clones and leaves some out. This sample yields some 400,000 clones, of which about 87% are seen a single time; around 1.3% belongs to the top ten. Specimen: PBMCs or T cells enriched from blood (not recorded which). These receptors came from a man aged 30 to 45 who had recovered from COVID-19.

V is TRBV12-5 and J is TRBJ1-5, with D perhaps TRBD1 (5 bases). Trimming stripped 6 bases from V and 0 bases from J, with 15 bases between. This CDR3 has 16 amino acids. Germline V gives CDR1 LGHNT, CDR2 FRNRAP. DNA of the CDR3: TGTGCTAGTGGGGAGGGGACGGTCTATAGCAATCAGCCCCAGCATTTT. Translating it yields CASGEGTVYSNQPQHF. The whole variable domain, filled in from reference TRBV12-5 and TRBJ1-5, reads DARVTQTPRHKVTEMGQEVTMRCQPILGHNTVFWYRQTMMQGLELLAYFRNRAPLDDSGMPKDRFSAEMPDATLATLKIQPSEPRDSAVYFCASGEGTVYSNQPQHFGDGTRLSIL.

About this clone: Other nucleotide sequences in the sample specify the same CDR3. CDR3 residues: CAISESRGNEKLFF. The CDR3 DNA reads TGTGCCATCAGTGAGTCGAGGGGGAATGAAAAACTGTTTTTT. V usage is TRBV10-3 and J usage is TRBJ1-4; the D gene is possibly TRBD1 (6 bases). Trimming removed 0 bases at V and 5 bases at J, with 7 bases between. CDR1 is ENHRY and CDR2 is SYGVKD in the germline V gene. The CDR3 spans 14 residues.

This chain connects TRBV19 to TRBJ1-2; D perhaps matches TRBD1 (6 bases). CDR1 is LNHDA and CDR2 is SQIVND in the germline V gene (reference sequence). V was pared by 5 bases and J by 4 bases, with 14 bases between. This CDR3 spans 14 amino acids. The CDR3 region is CASSSQGWGYGYTF. The CDR3 coding sequence is TGTGCCAGTAGTTCACAGGGTTGGGGCTATGGCTACACCTTC.

This chain joins TRBV5-4 and TRBJ1-2; D is unresolved. This CDR3 contains 13 residues. V lost 2 bases and J 3 bases, leaving 8 bases between the germline ends. Germline loops: CDR1 SGHNT, CDR2 YYREEE (reference sequence). CDR3 DNA: TGTGCCAGCAGCTTCGTCGGGGACTATGGCTACACCTTC. As protein: CASSFVGDYGYTF.

The CDR3 nucleotides are TGTGCCAGCAGCCAAATTCCCCTAGCGGGGGGAAATGAGCAGTTCTTC. Protein sequence: CASSQIPLAGGNEQFF. The J gene is TRBJ2-1, the V gene TRBV3-1 (or the pseudogene TRBV3-2); 11 bases align to TRBD2. The CDR3 is 16 residues long. In germline, CDR1 is LGHDT, CDR2 YNNKEL (reference sequence). The J segment lost 7 bases and the V segment lost 2 bases, leaving 7 bases of the junction unmatched.

The chain carries TRBV6-1 and TRBJ2-7; D is perhaps TRBD1 (7 bases). Looked up from germline, CDR1 is MNHNS and CDR2 is SASEGT. V dropped 2 bases and J dropped 4 bases, with 15 bases sitting between them. The CDR3 runs 15 residues. The CDR3 bases are TGTGCCAGCAGTGAACAAGGCAGGGGGGCATACGAGCAGTACTTC. It translates to CASSEQGRGAYEQYF.

The table lists this clone with a count of one. The chain has TRBV2 and TRBJ1-5; TRBD1 might be the D (5 bases). Trimming removed 3 bases at V and 6 bases at J, with 12 bases between. CDR3 length: 14 amino acids. Germline assignment: CDR1 SNHLY and CDR2 FYNNEI. CDR3 sequence (DNA): TGTGCCAGCAGTGATAAAGGGGATTTTCAGCCCCAGCATTTT. It translates to CASSDKGDFQPQHF.

The chain recombines TRBV5-1 with TRBJ2-2; a weak D match, TRBD2 (5 bases). Germline loops: CDR1 SGHRS, CDR2 YFSETQ. V was cut by 6 bases and J by 2 bases, with 11 bases left in between. The CDR3 runs to 14 residues. The CDR3 loop reads CASKDSGNTGELFF. The CDR3 DNA sequence: TGCGCCAGCAAGGATTCGGGAAACACCGGGGAGCTGTTTTTT. Full variable domain (outside the CDR3, taken from reference TRBV5-1 and TRBJ2-2): KAGVTQTPRYLIKTRGQQVTLSCSPISGHRSVSWYQQTPGQGLQFLFEYFSETQRNKGNFPGRFSGRQFSNSRSEMNVSTLELGDSALYLCASKDSGNTGELFFGEGSRLTVL.

The chain uses TRBV11-2 and TRBJ1-5, with D possibly matching TRBD1 (6 bases). With 4 bases removed from V and 7 bases from J, the gap between germline ends came to 14 bases. This CDR3 contains 14 residues. Per the germline V gene, CDR1 is SGHAT and CDR2 is FQNNGV. CDR3 in DNA: TGTGCCAGCAGCTCGGGGGCGGGGGACCAGCCCCAGCATTTT. Protein: CASSSGAGDQPQHF.

This clone was seen a few times. This chain connects TRBV30 to TRBJ1-2; a weak D match, TRBD1 (5 bases). CDR3 length equals 8 residues. The V end lost 6 bases, the J end lost 12 bases, and 8 bases lay between the germline ends. The germline CDR1 and CDR2 sequences are GTSNPN and SVGIG (reference sequence). In DNA, the CDR3 is TGTGCCTGTGACAGTAACACCTTC. It specifies CACDSNTF. Based on the CDR3 plus reference TRBV30 and TRBJ1-2, the full variable domain is SQTIHQWPATLVQPVGSPLSLECTVEGTSNPNLYWYRQAAGRGLQLLFYSVGIGQISSEVPQNLSASRPQDRQFILSSKKLLLSDSGFYLCACDSNTFGSGTRLTVV.

This chain uses TRBV21-1 with TRBJ1-4; TRBD1 reflects the table's D call only, with no check against the DNA. TRBV21-1 is a pseudogene. This CDR3 has 17 amino acids. The CDR3 sequence is CASSWGPNRTGNEKLFF. In DNA form, the CDR3 reads TGTGCCAGCAGCTGGGGCCCAAACCGGACAGGTAATGAAAAACTGTTTTTT.

The rearrangement joins TRBV5-5 to TRBJ2-3; maybe TRBD1 (6 bases). V was shortened by 3 bases and J by 3 bases, with 11 bases between the two germline ends. Germline V gives CDR1 SGHKS, CDR2 YYEKEE (reference sequence). This CDR3 comprises 14 residues. The CDR3 bases are TGTGCCAGCAGCTCGAGGACAGCTACAGATACGCAGTATTTT. Amino acids: CASSSRTATDTQYF.

The V call is TRBV25-1, the J call TRBJ2-6; no clear D. V dropped 8 bases and J dropped 0 bases, with 2 bases sitting between them. Germline values: CDR1 MGHDK, CDR2 SYGVNS. This CDR3 has 12 residues. In nucleotides, the CDR3 is TGTGCCAGCCACTCTGGGGCCAACGTCCTGACTTTC. Residues: CASHSGANVLTF. Based on the CDR3 plus reference TRBV25-1 and TRBJ2-6, the full variable domain is EADIYQTPRYLVIGTGKKITLECSQTMGHDKMYWYQQDPGMELHLIHYSYGVNSTEKGDLSSESTVSRIRTEHFPLTLESARPSHTSQYLCASHSGANVLTFGAGSRLTVL.

The chain has TRBV12-3 or TRBV12-4 and TRBJ1-1, with D possibly matching TRBD1 (5 bases). The CDR3 totals 12 residues. V shed 6 bases and J shed 5 bases, with 10 bases lying between them. CDR3 residues: CASRLDITEAFF. CDR3 bases: TGTGCCAGCAGATTGGACATTACTGAAGCTTTCTTT.

This clone was seen once. The chain recombines TRBV11-2 with TRBJ1-5; 7 bases are shared with TRBD1. From germline, CDR1 is SGHAT and CDR2 FQNNGV. The V and J ends lost 8 bases and 2 bases, in that order; junction bases with no gene match: 6. The CDR3 totals 14 residues. The CDR3 loop reads CASSPGGGNQPQHF. In DNA form, the CDR3 reads TGTGCCAGCTCTCCAGGGGGAGGCAATCAGCCCCAGCATTTT.

The chain combines TRBV27 with TRBJ1-1, with no clear D. V lost 1 base to trimming and J lost 4 bases, with 7 bases between them. The CDR3 has 13 amino acids. CDR1 is MNHEY and CDR2 is SMNVEV in the germline V gene (reference sequence). Here the CDR3 DNA reads TGTGCCAGCAGTTTATTTCCGGGCACTGAAGCTTTCTTT. Its protein is CASSLFPGTEAFF.

This clone has a single count. The gene calls are TRBV28 and TRBJ1-5; D call uncertain. This CDR3 spans 10 amino acids. Germline values: CDR1 MDHEN, CDR2 SYDVKM. Trimming shortened V by 3 bases and J by 11 bases, and 5 bases separated the two germline ends. CDR3 sequence (DNA): TGTGCCAGCAGTTTCGGGACCCAGCATTTT. Its translation is CASSFGTQHF.

V usage is TRBV5-3 and J usage is TRBJ1-5, with a possible D match to TRBD1 (5 bases). TRBV5-3 is recorded as an ORF, its role being uncertain. Trimming shortened V by 4 bases and J by 7 bases, and 18 bases separated the two germline ends. This CDR3 is built from 15 residues. CDR3 region: CARSPTTDGSQPQHF. The CDR3 nucleotides are TGTGCCAGAAGCCCTACGACAGACGGTAGCCAGCCCCAGCATTTT.

This chain links TRBV9 with TRBJ2-3; D gene unclear. V was trimmed by 1 base and J by 1 base, leaving 4 bases between them. CDR3 length equals 13 residues. Germline CDR1 SGDLS, CDR2 YYNGEE. The CDR3 spells CASSVLGTDTQYF. CDR3 nucleotides: TGTGCCAGCAGCGTACTTGGCACAGATACGCAGTATTTT.

This clone turned up a few times. The J gene is TRBJ1-2, the V gene TRBV5-1; no clear D. V was cut by 0 bases and J by 0 bases, with 9 bases left in between. Germline CDR1 SGHRS, CDR2 YFSETQ. The CDR3 runs 15 residues. The CDR3 coding sequence is TGCGCCAGCAGCTTGGACGACGGAGCTAACTATGGCTACACCTTC. It yields the protein CASSLDDGANYGYTF.

The V and J genes are TRBV13 and TRBJ1-2; possible D gene TRBD1, 5 bases. The CDR3 is made up of 19 amino acids. Trimming removed 8 bases at V and 0 bases at J, with 28 bases between. Germline V gene sequence: CDR1 PRHDT, CDR2 FYEKMQ (reference sequence). Written as DNA, the CDR3 is TGTGCCAGCCGTTTGGGGTTAAGGACAACGCGTGATTCTAACTATGGCTACACCTTC. It specifies CASRLGLRTTRDSNYGYTF. Looking up the rest from reference TRBV13 and TRBJ1-2 gives the full variable domain: AAGVIQSPRHLIKEKRETATLKCYPIPRHDTVYWYQQGPGQDPQFLISFYEKMQSDKGSIPDRFSAQQFSDYHSELNMSSLELGDSALYFCASRLGLRTTRDSNYGYTFGSGTRLTVV.

This clone was recorded once. V and J are TRBV5-5 and TRBJ1-2, with a possible D match to TRBD1 (6 bases). V lost 0 bases, J lost 5 bases, and 20 bases lay in between. This CDR3 is 17 amino acids long. Germline CDR1 and CDR2: SGHKS and YYEKEE (reference sequence). The CDR3 region has the DNA TGTGCCAGCAGCTTGGGGGTGGGGACAACCATGCTATATGGCTACACCTTC. It yields the protein CASSLGVGTTMLYGYTF. The full variable domain, in which reference TRBV5-5 and TRBJ1-2 provide the parts outside the CDR3, is DAGVTQSPTHLIKTRGQQVTLRCSPISGHKSVSWYQQVLGQGPQFIFQYYEKEERGRGNFPDRFSARQFPNYSSELNVNALLLGDSALYLCASSLGVGTTMLYGYTFGSGTRLTVV.

This chain joins TRBV5-1 and TRBJ1-1, with D possibly TRBD1 on 5 matching bases. CDR3 length equals 16 residues. The ends were cut back, 2 bases at V and 6 bases at J, with 20 bases in the middle. Germline lookup yields CDR1 SGHRS and CDR2 YFSETQ. In DNA, the CDR3 is TGCGCCAGCAGCTTAGGACCGGGACGGAGGGGCGCTGAAGCTTTCTTT. Translated: CASSLGPGRRGAEAFF.

The chain links TRBV12-5 to TRBJ2-7; TRBD2 matches 13 bases. Germline V CDR1 and CDR2: LGHNT, FRNRAP. Trimming cost V 5 bases and J 8 bases; bases outside gene matches: 9. The CDR3 runs 15 residues. CDR3 protein: CASGPGGTSGIKQYF. CDR3 coding DNA: TGTGCTAGTGGTCCCGGGGGGACTAGCGGGATAAAGCAGTACTTC.

This clone was counted a few times. The chain joins TRBV19 to TRBJ1-5, with 9 positions matching TRBD1. Trimming at V came to 6 bases and at J to 6 bases, leaving 15 bases not matched to a gene. CDR1 LNHDA and CDR2 SQIVND come from the germline V gene (reference sequence). This CDR3 contains 17 residues. CDR3 residues: CASSKGLDRGAIQPQHF. CDR3 nucleotide sequence: TGTGCCAGTAGCAAGGGGTTGGACAGGGGCGCGATTCAGCCCCAGCATTTT. Filled out from reference TRBV19 and TRBJ1-5, the complete variable domain reads DGGITQSPKYLFRKEGQNVTLSCEQNLNHDAMYWYRQDPGQGLRLIYYSQIVNDFQKGDIAEGYSVSREKKESFPLTVTSAQKNPTAFYLCASSKGLDRGAIQPQHFGDGTRLSIL.

The V gene is TRBV4-3, the J gene TRBJ1-6, with TRBD1 identical over 7 bases. This CDR3 contains 17 residues. J gave up 8 bases and V 4 bases, and 14 bases lay outside the gene matches. CDR1 LGHNA and CDR2 YSLEER come from the germline V gene. The CDR3 nucleotides read TGCGCCAGCAGCCCTTCAGGGGGACAGAGACTAGATTCACCCCTCCACTTT. Protein sequence: CASSPSGGQRLDSPLHF.

The chain links TRBV11-2 to TRBJ2-7; D is possibly TRBD1 (5 bases). This CDR3 spans 15 amino acids. Trimming shortened V by 5 bases and J by 6 bases, and 20 bases separated the two germline ends. Germline CDR1 and CDR2: SGHAT and FQNNGV. Written as DNA, the CDR3 is TGTGCCAGCAGCGACCCCACAGGCGGTAACCTCGAGCAGTACTTC. Its protein is CASSDPTGGNLEQYF.